Each of the 14 T cell receptor beta chains below was sequenced from the same sample in a study of identifying expanded T cells in peripheral blood. Libraries were prepared by immunoSEQ multiplex PCR; TCRdb keeps only in-frame clonotypes and omits some of them. This table holds about 58,000 clones, around 86% found once. Sequenced sample: blood. Receptor source: a person aged 18 to 69 in good health.

This clone was seen once. This rearrangement joins TRBV2 to TRBJ1-1; 8 positions agree with TRBD1. This CDR3 region has 14 residues. After removal of 5 bases from V and 4 bases from J, the junction contained 6 bases not matched to a gene. Germline values: CDR1 SNHLY, CDR2 FYNNEI. The CDR3 region is CASSLNRGSTEAFF. DNA of the CDR3: TGTGCCAGCAGTTTAAACAGGGGGAGCACTGAAGCTTTCTTT.

V and J are TRBV29-1 and TRBJ2-3, with D maybe TRBD2 (6 bases). The germline CDR1 and CDR2 sequences are SQVTM and ANQGSEA. The CDR3 contains 14 residues. Between the trimmed V and J ends, which lost 1 base and 4 bases, there was a span of 12 bases. The CDR3 region has the DNA TGCAGCGTTGAAGCGAGGCGGGACGCAGATACGCAGTATTTT. It yields the protein CSVEARRDADTQYF.

The J gene is TRBJ1-2, the V gene TRBV6-5; TRBD1 is a possible D gene (5 bases). With 9 bases removed from V and 2 bases from J, the gap between germline ends came to 7 bases. The CDR3 contains 11 residues. Germline assignment: CDR1 MNHEY and CDR2 SVGAGI. CDR3 bases: TGTGCCAGTGAGGGGAACTATGGCTACACCTTC. It encodes CASEGNYGYTF.

This clone has a single count. This chain links TRBV6-1 with TRBJ1-3, with TRBD1 matching 7 bases. Unmatched junction bases numbered 6, after V lost 4 bases and J lost 0 bases. Germline CDR1 reads MNHNS; CDR2 reads SASEGT. The CDR3 is 16 residues long. CDR3 nucleotides: TGTGCCAGCAGTGGAGGACAGGCTTACTCTGGAAACACCATATATTTT. Protein sequence: CASSGGQAYSGNTIYF.

The gene calls are TRBV4-3 and TRBJ1-3; D not resolved. CDR3 size: 15 residues. With 1 base removed from V and 6 bases from J, the gap between germline ends came to 13 bases. Germline CDR1 LGHNA, CDR2 YSLEER. CDR3: CASSQGSRRLNTIYF. Here the CDR3 DNA reads TGCGCCAGCAGCCAAGGATCGAGACGGCTAAACACCATATATTTT.

The chain has TRBV9 and TRBJ1-1; a weak D match, TRBD1 (5 bases). The V and J ends lost 4 bases and 1 base respectively, with 14 bases between them. CDR3 length: 15 amino acids. Germline loops: CDR1 SGDLS, CDR2 YYNGEE. This chain's CDR3 is CASSPRDGRNTEAFF. Written as DNA, the CDR3 is TGTGCCAGCAGCCCCCGGGACGGGAGGAACACTGAAGCTTTCTTT.

This chain uses TRBV11-2 with TRBJ2-1; 9 nucleotides agree with TRBD1. J was trimmed by 8 bases and V by 5 bases; bases with no gene match: 13. Germline CDR1 and CDR2: SGHAT and FQNNGV. The CDR3 loop spans 16 amino acids. Written as DNA, the CDR3 is TGTGCCAGCAGCCAGGGTTTTGGACAGGGGTTATATGAGCAGTTCTTC. As protein: CASSQGFGQGLYEQFF.

The chain employs TRBV27 and TRBJ1-5; D is ambiguous. This CDR3 is 15 amino acids long. Germline lookup yields CDR1 MNHEY and CDR2 SMNVEV (reference sequence). Between the trimmed V and J ends, which lost 2 bases and 0 bases, there was a span of 8 bases. The CDR3 DNA sequence: TGTGCCAGCAGTTTAGTCGGAAATAGCAATCAGCCCCAGCATTTT. It translates to CASSLVGNSNQPQHF.

The chain is built from TRBV30 and TRBJ2-1; TRBD2 matches 9 bases. In germline, CDR1 is GTSNPN, CDR2 SVGIG (reference sequence). J was trimmed by 5 bases and V by 1 base; bases with no gene match: 6. There are 15 residues in the CDR3. Here the CDR3 reads CAWSEGLASNNEQFF. CDR3 in DNA: TGTGCCTGGAGTGAGGGACTAGCATCGAACAATGAGCAGTTCTTC.

A single count supports this clone. The chain carries TRBV9 and TRBJ1-1; no firm D call. Trimming pared 3 bases from V and 0 bases from J, leaving 12 bases between. Germline V gives CDR1 SGDLS, CDR2 YYNGEE. The CDR3 sequence is 15 residues long. CDR3 DNA sequence: TGTGCCAGCAGCGCCCGGACGGGATTGAACACTGAAGCTTTCTTT. This codes for CASSARTGLNTEAFF.

The V and J genes are TRBV6-5 and TRBJ1-1; D is unresolved. This CDR3 is built from 13 residues. Germline lookup yields CDR1 MNHEY and CDR2 SVGAGI. Between the trimmed V and J ends, which lost 5 bases and 1 base, there was a span of 8 bases. The CDR3 DNA is TGTGCCAGCAGTCCTGACGGGAACACTGAAGCTTTCTTT. It translates to CASSPDGNTEAFF.

This clone was detected a few times. The gene calls are TRBV30 and TRBJ2-7; weak D call: TRBD1 (5 bases). CDR3 size: 14 residues. The V gene's germline CDR1 is GTSNPN and CDR2 SVGIG (reference sequence). Deletions cut 2 bases from V and 2 bases from J, with 13 bases between. CDR3 sequence: CAWSIQVSPYEQYF. Here the CDR3 DNA reads TGTGCCTGGAGTATACAGGTTTCCCCCTACGAGCAGTACTTC.

This clone appeared once. The V call is TRBV7-2, the J call TRBJ2-1; unclear D gene. Germline V lookup: CDR1 SGHTA, CDR2 FQGNSA. V was shortened by 4 bases and J by 4 bases, with 8 bases between the two germline ends. This CDR3 has 13 amino acids. The CDR3 DNA sequence: TGTGCCAGCAGCTCAACCTATTACAATGAGCAGTTCTTC. It is translated as CASSSTYYNEQFF.

The chain carries TRBV11-2 and TRBJ2-6, with 7 positions matching TRBD2. The germline CDR1 and CDR2 sequences are SGHAT and FQNNGV. The V gene end was trimmed by 0 bases and the J gene end by 3 bases; junction bases not matched to a gene: 5. This CDR3 region has 17 residues. CDR3 in DNA: TGTGCCAGCAGCTTAGATCCGGGGGGAAGTGGGGCCAACGTCCTGACTTTC. This codes for CASSLDPGGSGANVLTF.